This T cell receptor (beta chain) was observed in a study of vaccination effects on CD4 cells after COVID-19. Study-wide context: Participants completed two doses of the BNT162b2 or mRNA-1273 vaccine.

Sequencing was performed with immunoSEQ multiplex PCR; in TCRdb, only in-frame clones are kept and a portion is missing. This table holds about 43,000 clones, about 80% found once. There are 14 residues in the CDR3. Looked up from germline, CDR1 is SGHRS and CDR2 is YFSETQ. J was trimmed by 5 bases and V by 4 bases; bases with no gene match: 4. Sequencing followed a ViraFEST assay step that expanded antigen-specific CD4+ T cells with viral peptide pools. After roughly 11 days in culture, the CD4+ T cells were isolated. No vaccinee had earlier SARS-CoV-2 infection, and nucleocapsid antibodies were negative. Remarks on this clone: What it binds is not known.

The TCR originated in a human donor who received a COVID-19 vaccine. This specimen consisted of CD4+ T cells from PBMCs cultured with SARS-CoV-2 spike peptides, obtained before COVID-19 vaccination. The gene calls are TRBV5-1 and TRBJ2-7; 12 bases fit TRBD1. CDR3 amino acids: CASSQGTGGDEQYV. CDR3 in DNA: TGCGCCAGCAGCCAAGGGACAGGGGGCGACGAGCAGTACGTC.